These 7 T cell receptor beta chains originate from one sample sequenced in a study of post-analysis software for immune sequencing data. Unique molecular identifiers were present in the TCR beta cDNA libraries. TCRdb used MiXCR to reprocess the PCR reads, holding one entry per CDR3 protein. The table has a few hundred thousand distinct CDR3 sequences, 35% to 40% seen once. Their recognized antigens are unknown. Study-wide results and limits: TRBV segments more frequent in patients than in controls numbered several and included TRBV5-6, TRBV5-1 and TRBV20-1.

The sequenced material came from blood. The source of these receptors is a girl under 18 with multiple sclerosis.

This clonotype was counted at least ten times. The chain joins TRBV29-1 to TRBJ2-4, with a tentative D call TRBD2 (6 bases). With 0 bases removed from V and 2 bases from J, the gap between germline ends came to 8 bases. The CDR3 contains 14 residues. In germline, CDR1 is SQVTM, CDR2 ANQGSEA. The DNA of the CDR3 is TGCAGCGTTGAAGAGGGAGGATCCAAAAACATTCAGTACTTC. Translating gives CSVEEGGSKNIQYF.

This clonotype has at least ten counts. The V and J genes are TRBV5-5 and TRBJ1-6; 7 bases align to TRBD1. This CDR3 is 15 amino acids long. With 4 bases clipped from V and 9 bases from J, the junction kept 10 bases outside the gene matches. Germline V CDR1 and CDR2: SGHKS, YYEKEE (reference sequence). In DNA form, the CDR3 reads TGTGCCAGCAGCAAGTCAGGGACAGCCTTTTCACCCCTCCACTTT. This translates into CASSKSGTAFSPLHF.

Concerning this clonotype: A much larger clone differs by one base, so this may be a read error. CDR3 sequence: CSAGGTGDTQYF. In nucleotides, the CDR3 is TGCAGTGCTGGCGGGACCGGAGATACGCAGTATTTT. The V call is TRBV20-1, the J call TRBJ2-3, with a weak D call TRBD2 (6 bases). This CDR3 is built from 12 residues. Trimming removed 5 bases from V and 5 bases from J, with 11 bases in between. From germline, CDR1 is DFQATT and CDR2 SNEGSKA (reference sequence).

This clonotype was seen ten or more times. The rearrangement links TRBV3-1 to TRBJ2-1; 12 bases are a match to TRBD2. J gave up 7 bases and V 3 bases, and 10 bases lay outside the gene matches. This CDR3 region has 17 residues. Per germline, CDR1 LGHDT and CDR2 YNNKEL (reference sequence). The CDR3 reads CASSQGLPSGGGNEQFF. DNA of the CDR3: TGTGCCAGCAGCCAGGGCCTTCCTAGCGGGGGGGGTAATGAGCAGTTCTTC.

The chain has TRBV7-9 and TRBJ2-2; TRBD2 might be the D (5 bases). The CDR3 is 11 residues long. CDR1 SEHNR and CDR2 FQNEAQ come from the germline V gene (reference sequence). Trimming removed 10 bases from V and 6 bases from J, with 9 bases in between. The CDR3 bases are TGTGCCATCCGGGGTTCCGGGGAGCTGTTTTTT. Translation gives CAIRGSGELFF. Full variable domain (rest looked up from reference TRBV7-9 and TRBJ2-2): DTGVSQNPRHKITKRGQNVTFRCDPISEHNRLYWYRQTLGQGPEFLTYFQNEAQLEKSRLLSDRFSAERPKGSFSTLEIQRTEQGDSAMYLCAIRGSGELFFGEGSRLTVL.

The chain combines TRBV4-1 with TRBJ2-1; 10 nucleotides agree with TRBD2. The CDR3 sequence is 16 residues long. Germline CDR1 is MGHRA and CDR2 is YSYEKL. The V and J ends lost 4 bases and 5 bases, in that order; junction bases with no gene match: 8. The CDR3 DNA is TGCGCCAGCAGCCTACAACTAGCGGGACTCGACAATGAGCAGTTCTTC. It specifies CASSLQLAGLDNEQFF.

The chain combines TRBV7-9 with TRBJ2-2; the match to TRBD2 covers 9 bases. V was clipped by 4 bases and J by 1 base; unmatched bases: 4. CDR1 and CDR2 from the germline V gene are SEHNR and FQNEAQ (reference sequence). The CDR3 has 16 residues. This CDR3 is CASSSKTSGNTGELFF. CDR3 sequence (DNA): TGTGCCAGCAGCTCTAAGACTAGCGGGAACACCGGGGAGCTGTTTTTT.